This T cell receptor (beta chain) appears in the sequencing data of a study of T-cell memory formation after mild COVID-19 listed by TCRdb under 2021. In the study overall: TCR sequence clusters from the two donors were found to be largely donor specific. Longitudinal TCRalpha and TCRbeta repertoire sequencing tracked T-cell clones expanding and contracting after mild COVID-19 in a couple of donors. The cohort was made up of two young adult volunteers, one female and one male, who were previously healthy. General study outcomes and caveats: Contracting CD4+ clones appeared mostly in the CM and EM memory subsets, whereas CD8+ clones were enriched in EMRA. SARS-CoV-2 specificity of the second-wave clones peaking on day 37 was not confirmed. Only two mild cases were covered by the study, and larger cohorts that include severe cases with pre-infection samples were considered necessary. Balanced CD4/CD8 phenotypes were observed for clones contracting from day 15 to 85, whereas a bias towards CD4+ was observed for a second wave of clones expanding from day 15 to 37. Some responding clones were detected in pre-infection memory, which suggested that pre-existing cross-reactive memory T cells had joined the SARS-CoV-2 response.

Ficoll-Paque density gradient centrifugation was used to isolate PBMCs. The junction shows trimming of 2 bases on V and 0 bases on J, plus 11 bases between the germline ends. The CDR3 goes from the cysteine to the phenylalanine over 15 residues. Just CDR3 DNA is preserved here, 45 bases in frame from base 1. The count of this clonotype is one. What antigen it recognizes has not been identified. There are no base qualities to consult, and no much larger clone falls within one base. One read yields weak evidence. Instrument used: Illumina NovaSeq 6000. TCRalpha and TCRbeta cDNA libraries were constructed by 5'RACE with constant-segment primers, with sample barcodes and unique molecular identifiers being introduced. Trizol reagent was used to extract RNA from every sample. Library amplification was performed in two PCR steps, and a second sample barcode and Illumina TruSeq adapters were introduced in the second step. Libraries were sequenced on an Illumina NovaSeq with 2 x 150 bp paired-end reads. Concerning the study's data processing: Reads were demultiplexed and collapsed into UMI-guided consensus sequences with migec v1.2.7. Using mixcr v2.1.11, the UMI consensuses were aligned to TRA and TRB V and J templates and assembled into clonotypes. Expanded or contracted clonotypes were those called significant by both edgeR and NoisET, with noise models trained on biological replicates. For edgeR calls, a false discovery rate-adjusted p below 0.01 and a log2 fold-change threshold of 1 were applied. As an exploratory analysis of dynamics, PCA with hierarchical clustering was applied to max-normalized trajectories of the 1000 most abundant clonotypes. Separately sequenced CD4+ and CD8+ repertoires were used to assign the CD4 or CD8 phenotype of responding clones. TCRdb reprocessing: public reads trimmed at Q25 with fastp, clones called with MiXCR, in-frame beta chains kept. Rows are unified per CDR3 protein, each entry keeping the most common DNA and genes. The V and J calls shown here were made by TCRdb, not taken from the authors' results. The sample table contains 350,000 to 500,000 distinct CDR3 sequences; only one count was recorded for 20% to 30% of them. Roughly 13% of the sample is held by the ten biggest clonotypes.

Here the chain combines TRBV6-7 and TRBJ2-7, with the D gene too uncertain to name. TRBV6-7 is flagged as an ORF with uncertain function. The source is an adult woman who had mild COVID-19 (a few samples of this study predate the infection). The sample titles of this study are shuffled in the database, so cell type and time point are left out; the donor was told from shared clones. Sequences were obtained from PBMCs or a T cell subset sorted from them (not recorded which). The CDR3 corresponds to CASSYHGWSSYEQYF. The DNA sequence follows: TGTGCCAGCAGTTACCACGGCTGGAGCTCCTACGAGCAGTACTTC.